Described below is a single TCR beta chain sequence and its context. This receptor's antigen is unknown. Per-base quality was not reported, and no clone a single base away is much larger than it. The data were obtained in a study of a mutant IDH1 vaccine in newly diagnosed glioma (dated by TCRdb to about 2021). About the investigation overall: Vaccination started 4-6 weeks after radiotherapy alone, or was given together with temozolomide cycles in the groups whose treatment included chemotherapy. Of the 25 to 40 patients who were treated, about 62% were male and 37.5% were female, and the mean age was roughly 40 years. Prior to enrollment, standard therapy consisting of radiotherapy alone, temozolomide alone, or radiochemotherapy with temozolomide had been administered to patients, with the combination being received by most patients. The week-35 safety follow-up took place at visit V12, and the week-47 end of study took place at visit V13. Peripheral blood was drawn at six visits: V03 (baseline), V05, V07, V10, V12 and V13. Longitudinal TCRB deep sequencing was done for 25 treated patients, wherever samples were available for exploratory analyses.

V was cut back by 7 bases and J by 4 bases, leaving a gap of 13 bases between them. From cysteine to phenylalanine, the CDR3 is 13 amino acids long. The only DNA kept is the CDR3, 39 bases in frame from the first base. For CDR1 and CDR2, the germline V gene lists SNHLY and FYNNEI. What the study reported, not specific to this receptor: Vaccine-induced immune responses across multiple MHC alleles were detected in 93.3% of patients. No apparent relationship was observed between pseudoprogression and alterations in the top peripheral T cell clonotypes detected by TCRB sequencing. PBMC samples for TCRB deep sequencing were selected based on availability. According to the authors, sample limitations meant that analyses of patient blood samples could not be reproduced.

The time point label corresponds to: week 47, end of study. Each vaccine dose was 300 ug of a 20-mer mutant IDH1 peptide in Montanide, given subcutaneously with topical imiquimod. Across visits V03 through V10, patients got a total of eight vaccinations, given in weeks 1, 3, 5, 7, 11, 15, 19 and 23. The donors had newly diagnosed IDH1-mutant astrocytomas of WHO grade 3 or 4 that showed loss of nuclear ATRX. The samples were drawn from NOA16, a multicentre, single-arm, open-label phase I trial in Germany that tested a mutant IDH1 peptide vaccine in humans for the first time. Genomic DNA for TCRB sequencing was extracted from EDTA blood using the DNeasy Blood and Tissue Kit. Library creation used the immunoSEQ multiplex PCR assay. Rearranged TCR beta chain sequences were amplified with the hsTCRB Kit following the manufacturer's protocol. TCRB libraries were sequenced on an Illumina MiSeq. For the original study's pipeline: The kit vendor's proprietary platform handled demultiplexing, trimming and gene mapping. As stored in TCRdb, this immuneACCESS dataset retains in-frame rearrangements with V and J assigned. A fraction of the clones does not appear; measured against another copy, unresolved V genes explain less than half of the discrepancy, and the remainder lacks a known reason. That table furnishes V, J and clone size, whereas the DNA furnished D and trimming. Counted in this sample were about 50,000 clones; 70% to 85% of them appeared once. Of the sample, approximately 5.3% is held by the ten largest clones.

Source: PBMCs, taken from a glioma patient whose treatment included an IDH1 peptide vaccine. The chain is encoded by TRBV2 joined to TRBJ2-5; no confident D gene assignment can be made. This TCR was recovered from a man aged 45 to 65 with glioma. The nucleotides are TGTGCCAGCACCCCACAGCGACGAGAGACCCAGTACTTC. Protein translation: CASTPQRRETQYF.